The rows below give T cell receptor beta chains drawn from one sample of a study of cytomegalovirus exposure and HLA in healthy donors. TCRdb's copy holds only in-frame clones and misses some; the assay was immunoSEQ multiplex PCR. The sample contains roughly 95,000 clones, 85% of which appear only once. Sequenced input: PBMCs. The receptors derive from a man between 18 and 29 years old in good health and CMV-seropositive. Each CDR3 is given with its conserved first and last residue.

cdr3_aa | v_call
CASRRRGGLYYGYTF | TRBV28
CAVNRGGTNEKLFF | TRBV30
CASSDGQGSFGYTF | TRBV7-2
CASSVVGLAHNEQFF | TRBV9
CASSTTGKSYEQYF | TRBV19
CASSVEPAGLYNEQFF | TRBV9
CASSLAEADTQYF | TRBV5-1
CASRVAGGGTDTQYF | TRBV19
CASSLKVMQRELAGELFF | TRBV7-9
CASSPPSGSVETQYF | TRBV28
CASSLSGAFGNEQFF | TRBV27
CASSLEGESSGNTIYF | TRBV7-9
CASSLLFRARAEAFF | TRBV11-2
CASTIPDRVRGYTF | TRBV19
CASSGAGGWDTEAFF | TRBV6-1
CATSIRRGLSSGANVLTF | TRBV15